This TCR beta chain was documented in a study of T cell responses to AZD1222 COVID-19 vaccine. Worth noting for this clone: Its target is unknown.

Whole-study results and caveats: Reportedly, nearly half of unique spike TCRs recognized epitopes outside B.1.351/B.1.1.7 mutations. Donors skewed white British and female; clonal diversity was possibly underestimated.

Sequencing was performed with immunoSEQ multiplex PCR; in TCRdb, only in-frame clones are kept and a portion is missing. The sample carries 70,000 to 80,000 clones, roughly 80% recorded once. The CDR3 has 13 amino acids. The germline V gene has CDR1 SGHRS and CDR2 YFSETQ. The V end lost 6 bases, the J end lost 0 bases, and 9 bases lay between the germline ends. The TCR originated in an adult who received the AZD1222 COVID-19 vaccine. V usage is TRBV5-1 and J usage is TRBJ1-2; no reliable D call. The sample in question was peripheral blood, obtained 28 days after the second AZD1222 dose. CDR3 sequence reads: CASTLQANYGYTF. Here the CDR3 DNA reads TGCGCCAGCACCCTACAAGCTAACTATGGCTACACCTTC.